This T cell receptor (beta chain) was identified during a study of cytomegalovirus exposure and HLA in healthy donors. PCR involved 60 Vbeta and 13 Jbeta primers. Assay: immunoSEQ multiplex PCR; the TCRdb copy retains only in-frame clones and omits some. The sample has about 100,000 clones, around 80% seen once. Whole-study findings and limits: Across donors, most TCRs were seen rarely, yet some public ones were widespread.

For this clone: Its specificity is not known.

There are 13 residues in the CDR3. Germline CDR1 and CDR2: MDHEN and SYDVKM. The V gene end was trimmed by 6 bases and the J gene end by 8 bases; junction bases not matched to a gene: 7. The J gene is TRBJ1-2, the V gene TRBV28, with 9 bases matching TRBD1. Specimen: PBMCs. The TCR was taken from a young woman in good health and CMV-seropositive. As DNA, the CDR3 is TGTGCCAGCAGCCCACAGGGGGCGGGAGGCTACACCTTC. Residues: CASSPQGAGGYTF.